This T cell receptor beta chain was recorded in a study of T cell responses to AZD1222 COVID-19 vaccine (dated by TCRdb to the early 2020s). A note on the overall study: Because spike-specific TCR depth and breadth did not differ between the two schedules, AZD1222 recipients who got a second dose at roughly 4 weeks were pooled with those who got a second dose at roughly 12 weeks. TCR sequencing was performed for roughly 250 trial participants, of whom about 200 were given two doses of AZD1222 and roughly 25 were given two doses of MenACWY control vaccine. Trial participants were enrolled into age subgroups of 18-55, 56-69 and 70-plus years, which contained approximately 150, 28 and 58 TCR-sequenced participants, respectively. Results and caveats for the whole study, not just this receptor: After two AZD1222 doses, spike-specific TCR breadth and depth were significantly higher than at day 0 and than in MenACWY recipients. Reportedly, close to half of the unique spike-specific TCRs recognized epitopes lying outside the regions that are mutated in the B.1.351 and B.1.1.7 variants. The 56-69-year group was small, and its depth increase did not reach significance, likely because of low power. Conclusions about previously exposed vaccinees are limited because only a handful of AZD1222 recipients were SARS-CoV-2 seropositive at baseline. Participants were mostly white British and included more females than males, and it was suggested by the authors that clonal diversity may have been underestimated. Vaccine-associated CD4 TCRs spanned the whole spike protein, with dominant responses in regions 160-218 and 743-854. Because no day 14 peak-response samples were available, the repertoires could be characterized only after the peak T cell response.

The V end gives up 7 bases and the J end 4 bases, leaving 9 bases in the junction not matched to a gene. The CDR3 numbers 15 residues from cysteine through phenylalanine. Only the CDR3 portion is preserved as DNA: 45 bases, with reading frame beginning at the first base. Sequences LGHNA (CDR1) and YNFKEQ (CDR2) are obtained from the germline V gene. This clone was observed a single time. Its antigen is not yet known. Base quality data are lacking; no much larger clone is found one base away. The CDR3 regions of human TCRbeta chains were analyzed by immunosequencing. Concerning the study's data processing: Repertoire TCRs were matched against a reference library of SARS-CoV-2-specific TCRs generated with the MIRA antigen-specificity platform. Breadth was defined as the fraction of unique TCRs that were SARS-CoV-2-associated, and depth was defined as the fraction of total T cells that were SARS-CoV-2-associated. Using the MIRA data, every spike-specific TCR was mapped to the spike region that the TCR reacted to and assigned to either a CD4 or a CD8 class. Log10-transformed breadth and depth values were compared by one-way ANOVA with Sidak's multiple comparisons tests. TCRdb took this table from immuneACCESS and kept in-frame rearrangements with V and J called. Such tables lack part of the clones; where checked against another copy, unresolved V genes explain under half of the gap, and the rest is unexplained. D and trimming come from the DNA, and the V and J calls and clone size come from that table. This sample lists some 54,000 clones; about 89% were detected once. Less than 2% of the sample is held by the ten biggest clonotypes.

The time point label here, explained by the study, means: baseline before first vaccination. The vaccinee samples were drawn from two UK trials, COV001 and COV002, one of which was a single-blind randomized controlled phase 2/3 trial testing AZD1222 (ChAdOx1 nCoV-19) in healthy adults. For TCRbeta chain sequencing, PBMC samples from trial participants were taken at day 0 and at day 28 after the second dose. The clonotype originates from an adult in good health. The material sequenced was peripheral blood, taken on day 0 of AZD1222 vaccination. The chain links TRBV4-2 with TRBJ2-2; 7 bases in between match TRBD1. This receptor carries the CDR3 CASTYRGVGTGELFF. The DNA sequence is TGTGCCAGCACCTACAGGGGAGTGGGCACCGGGGAGCTGTTTTTT.